This T cell receptor beta chain was observed in a study of blood T cell repertoires in COVID-19. The overall study: Some COVID-19 samples were acute and others convalescent; all came from the United States, Italy and Spain. PBMCs, B-cell-depleted T cells, or T cells were the source of the cDNA or gDNA that made up the material.

In the authors' methods: Reference gene primers were amplified, and this amplification served to estimate nucleated cell counts. Clones were read by immunoSEQ multiplex PCR, and TCRdb kept only the in-frame ones, dropping some. D and trimming come from the DNA, and the V and J calls and clone size come from that table. The sample has fewer than 350,000 clones, approximately 88% seen once. Germline V lookup: CDR1 LGHDT, CDR2 YNNKEL (reference sequence). V lost 2 bases and J lost 2, with 4 bases in between. The CDR3 covers 14 residues. Sequenced: peripheral blood. The TCR was taken from a woman in her 30s with COVID-19, enrolled during active disease. This chain uses TRBV3-1 (or the pseudogene TRBV3-2) with TRBJ2-6; D remains unclear. The CDR3 region is CASSQITGANVLTF. CDR3 bases: TGTGCCAGCAGCCAAATAACTGGGGCCAACGTCCTGACTTTC.